The clone carrying this T cell receptor beta chain was counted once. Its specificity is unknown. PCR involved 60 Vbeta and 13 Jbeta primers. Method: immunoSEQ multiplex PCR; TCRdb's copy keeps in-frame clones and lacks some. This sample yields 150,000 to 200,000 clones, of which approximately 85% are seen a single time; under 3% belongs to the top ten. CDR3 size: 11 residues. Germline CDR1 MDHEN, CDR2 SYDVKM. V was trimmed by 5 bases and J by 6 bases, leaving 8 bases between them. The data derive from a study of cytomegalovirus exposure and HLA in healthy donors. Notes on the study in general: In vitro work confirmed that a few CMV-associated chains recognize CMV antigens. In most subjects, TCR beta sequences reportedly gave accurate predictions of HLA-A and HLA-B alleles.

The chain carries TRBV28 and TRBJ2-7; D call uncertain. Sample: PBMCs. The TCR comes from a woman aged 45-65 years in good health and CMV-seronegative. CDR3 region: CASSDTREQYF. In DNA, the CDR3 is TGTGCCAGCAGTGACACACGCGAGCAGTACTTC.